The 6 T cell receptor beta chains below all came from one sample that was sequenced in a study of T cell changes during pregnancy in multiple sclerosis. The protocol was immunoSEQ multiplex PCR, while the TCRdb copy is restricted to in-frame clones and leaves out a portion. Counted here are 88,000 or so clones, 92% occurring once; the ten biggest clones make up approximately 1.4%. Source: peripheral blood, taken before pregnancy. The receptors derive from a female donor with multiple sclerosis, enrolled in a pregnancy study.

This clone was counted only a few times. CDR3 residues: CASSTWTGGKGRTEAFF. For the CDR3, the DNA is TGTGCCAGCAGCACGTGGACAGGGGGCAAAGGAAGAACTGAAGCTTTCTTT. The V and J genes are TRBV7-9 and TRBJ1-1; 11 nucleotides line up with TRBD1. Unmatched junction bases numbered 13, after V lost 5 bases and J lost 5 bases. This CDR3 contains 17 residues. Germline CDR1 SEHNR, CDR2 FQNEAQ (reference sequence).

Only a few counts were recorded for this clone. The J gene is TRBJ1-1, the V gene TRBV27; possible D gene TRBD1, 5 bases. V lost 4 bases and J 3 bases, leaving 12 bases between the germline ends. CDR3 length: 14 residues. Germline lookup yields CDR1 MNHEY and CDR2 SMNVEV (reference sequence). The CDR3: CASSYGAVYTEAFF. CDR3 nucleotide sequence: TGTGCCAGCAGTTATGGGGCAGTATACACTGAAGCTTTCTTT.

The CDR3 region is CASSPGLANYNEQFF. CDR3 DNA: TGCGCCAGCAGCCCGGGACTAGCGAACTACAATGAGCAGTTCTTC. The chain recombines TRBV5-1 with TRBJ2-1, with TRBD2 matching over 10 bases. The J segment lost 3 bases and the V segment lost 4 bases, leaving 4 bases of the junction unmatched. CDR1 and CDR2 (germline): SGHRS, YFSETQ. The CDR3 length is 15 residues.

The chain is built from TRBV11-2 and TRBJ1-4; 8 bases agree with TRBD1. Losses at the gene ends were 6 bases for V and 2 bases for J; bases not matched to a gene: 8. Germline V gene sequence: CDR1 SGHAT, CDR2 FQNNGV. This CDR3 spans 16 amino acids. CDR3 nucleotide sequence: TGTGCCAGCAGGGCCGGACAGGGTGGGACTAATGAAAAACTGTTTTTT. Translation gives CASRAGQGGTNEKLFF.

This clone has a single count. CDR3 DNA sequence: TGTGCCAGCAGCATACTCCGGGACAGGGGGCCTCTTGGATATAATTCACCCCTCCACTTT. The encoded protein is CASSILRDRGPLGYNSPLHF. V gene TRBV7-3 combines with J gene TRBJ1-6; the match to TRBD1 covers 12 bases. The V gene's germline CDR1 is SGHTA and CDR2 FQGTGA. The CDR3 extends over 20 amino acids. J was trimmed by 4 bases and V by 5 bases; bases with no gene match: 15.

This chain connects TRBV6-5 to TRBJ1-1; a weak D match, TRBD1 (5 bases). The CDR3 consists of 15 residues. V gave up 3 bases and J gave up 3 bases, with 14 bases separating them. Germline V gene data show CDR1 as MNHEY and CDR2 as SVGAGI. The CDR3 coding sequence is TGTGCCAGCAGTTATGGTGTAGGGGCAGACACTGAAGCTTTCTTT. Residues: CASSYGVGADTEAFF.